This is a list of T cell receptor beta chains from one sample in a study of T cell responses to AZD1222 COVID-19 vaccine. Method: immunoSEQ multiplex PCR; TCRdb's copy keeps in-frame clones and lacks some. The sample consists of 77,000 or so clones, 92% of them appearing once. The sample was peripheral blood, taken on day 0 of MenACWY control vaccination. Receptor source: an adult in good health. CDR3s include the opening cysteine and the closing phenylalanine or tryptophan. D genes are given only for firm matches. Rows may omit the clone size; those that give it use once, few, many or a size class.

j_gene,abundance,d_gene,v_gene,CDR3nt,CDR3aa
TRBJ1-2,.,.,TRBV28,TGTGCCAGCAGCCCTCCAGAGAGTCGCGGCGGCTACACCTTC,CASSPPESRGGYTF
TRBJ2-5,.,TRBD1,TRBV5-1,TGCGCCAGCAGCACCGGGACAGGACTAGAGACCCAGTACTTC,CASSTGTGLETQYF
TRBJ1-2,once,.,TRBV5-6,TGTGCCAGCAGCTTGGACGGGTCCTGTGGCTACACCTTC,CASSLDGSCGYTF
TRBJ1-1,.,.,TRBV5-1,TGCGCCAGCAGCCTCGGGGGCGGGGTCACTGAAGCTTTCTTT,CASSLGGGVTEAFF
TRBJ1-2,.,.,TRBV3-1/TRBV3-2,TGTGCCAGCACCCCAGGCAGCTTAAACTATGGCTACACCTTC,CASTPGSLNYGYTF
TRBJ2-1,.,.,TRBV6-2/TRBV6-3,TGTGCCAGCAGCCCACATGCTGAGCAGTTCTTC,CASSPHAEQFF
TRBJ1-1,.,.,TRBV5-6,TGTGCCAGCAGCTTGGCGAACACTGAAGCTTTCTTT,CASSLANTEAFF
TRBJ2-7,.,.,TRBV15,TGTGCCACCAGGGTTCAAACGGGACTTGGCGAGCAGTACTTC,CATRVQTGLGEQYF
TRBJ1-1,.,.,TRBV5-5,TGTGCCAGCAGCTTGGGCTTGGGGCCGACTGAAGCTTTCTTT,CASSLGLGPTEAFF
TRBJ1-1,once,.,TRBV7-2,TGTGCCAGCAGCCCCGAGGGACGGAAGAACACTGAAGCTTTCTTT,CASSPEGRKNTEAFF
TRBJ2-3,.,TRBD2,TRBV6-2/TRBV6-3,TGTGCCAGCAGTTACCCCTTAAAAGCGGGGGCCACAGATACGCAGTATTTT,CASSYPLKAGATDTQYF
TRBJ2-5,.,.,TRBV6-2/TRBV6-3,TGTGCCAGCAGTTACTCGATATCTGGACTGACACAAGAGACCCAGTACTTC,CASSYSISGLTQETQYF
TRBJ2-1,.,.,TRBV6-6,TGTGCCAGCAGTTACTCGGGCACCCAGCAGTTCTTC,CASSYSGTQQFF
TRBJ1-2,.,.,TRBV28,TGTGCCAGCAGTTCCGAAGGCTACACCTTC,CASSSEGYTF
TRBJ2-7,.,TRBD1,TRBV28,TGTGCCAGCAGTTTCGAGGGACAGGGAACCTACGAGCAGTACTTC,CASSFEGQGTYEQYF
TRBJ1-3,.,.,TRBV6-5,TGTGCCAGCGGAACCCGGGGTCCTGGAAACACCATATATTTT,CASGTRGPGNTIYF
TRBJ2-7,.,.,TRBV28,TGTGCCAGCAGCCCCCAAGGGGGGCTAATGTACGAGCAGTACTTC,CASSPQGGLMYEQYF
TRBJ1-2,few,.,TRBV10-3,TGTGCCATCAGTGCGGGCCATAACTATGGCTACACCTTC,CAISAGHNYGYTF
TRBJ2-7,.,TRBD2,TRBV6-1,TGTGCCAGCAGTGAAATGGGACTAGCGGACGTCTACGAGCAGTACTTC,CASSEMGLADVYEQYF
TRBJ1-5,.,.,TRBV7-9,TGTGCCAGCGGAAGAGGGATGAGTCAGCCCCAGCATTTT,CASGRGMSQPQHF
TRBJ1-5,.,TRBD1,TRBV6-6,TGTGCCAGCAGTCCCGGGATTGGGCAGGGGGGATATAGCAATCAGCCCCAGCATTTT,CASSPGIGQGGYSNQPQHF
TRBJ1-4,.,.,TRBV4-3,TGCGCCAGCAGCTCCGGCAGTGGCGGTGAAAAACTGTTTTTT,CASSSGSGGEKLFF
TRBJ1-6,.,TRBD1,TRBV10-3,TGTGCCACCGAAGGGGGCGCGGATAATTCACCCCTCCACTTT,CATEGGADNSPLHF
TRBJ2-3,.,TRBD2,TRBV6-5,TGTGCCAGCAGTTACGGGGGGGGAGTCGGCGATACGCAGTATTTT,CASSYGGGVGDTQYF
TRBJ2-7,.,TRBD1,TRBV27,TGTGCCAGCAGTTCAGGGACAGGGGGCCAAAAATCCTACGAGCAGTACTTC,CASSSGTGGQKSYEQYF
TRBJ1-5,once,TRBD1,TRBV6-2/TRBV6-3,TGTGCCAGCGGCCACCGGGACAGGGTGATTTCGAGCAATCAGCCCCAGCATTTT,CASGHRDRVISSNQPQHF
TRBJ2-1,few,.,TRBV7-9,TGTGCCAGCAGCCGTCCTCATGGGTTTGAGCAGTTCTTC,CASSRPHGFEQFF
TRBJ1-3,.,TRBD1,TRBV27,TGTGCCAGCAGTGCCGGGACAGGGGCCGCTGGAAACACCATATATTTT,CASSAGTGAAGNTIYF
TRBJ2-7,.,TRBD1,TRBV2,TGTGCCAGCAACCGGGGTAGCACGGGACAGAGTCGCGAGCAGTACTTC,CASNRGSTGQSREQYF
TRBJ2-5,.,.,TRBV12-3/TRBV12-4,TGTGCCAGCAGGGGGCAGGGAGAGACCCAGTACTTC,CASRGQGETQYF
TRBJ1-4,.,.,TRBV5-4,TGTGCCAGCAGCTTGGATGCGGCAGGGACTAATGAAAAACTGTTTTTT,CASSLDAAGTNEKLFF
TRBJ2-7,.,.,TRBV5-6,TGTGCCAGCAGCTTACCCCTGGACTTGATTAACTCCTACGAGCAGTACTTC,CASSLPLDLINSYEQYF
TRBJ2-1,.,TRBD1,TRBV6-4,TGTGCCAGCAGCCAGACAGGGGGCTCCTACAATGAGCAGTTCTTC,CASSQTGGSYNEQFF
TRBJ1-2,.,TRBD1,TRBV24-1,TGTGCCACCAGTGATTCTGGACAGGGTGAATATGGCTACACCTTC,CATSDSGQGEYGYTF
TRBJ1-1,.,.,TRBV19,TGTGCCAGTAACCGTAGGGGCACTGAAGCTTTCTTT,CASNRRGTEAFF